This TCR beta chain was sequenced for a study of yellow fever vaccine responses in identical twins. Study results and limitations: It has been reported that, in twins, the vaccine T cell response seemed partly convergent and partly personalized.

CDR1 DFQATT and CDR2 SNEGSKA come from the germline V gene (reference sequence). The CDR3 is 15 residues long. V lost 0 bases and J lost 3, with 12 bases in between. Notes on this clonotype: Its target is unknown.

TCRdb re-called the RT-PCR reads with MiXCR, one entry per CDR3 protein. Here the sample spans roughly 5,700 distinct CDR3 sequences, about three quarters being singletons. Sequenced material: T cells from blood (PBMCs), unsorted or a sorted subset (not recorded which), taken before or after yellow fever vaccination (not recorded which). This chain connects TRBV20-1 to TRBJ1-5; D unclear. The TCR was taken from a woman aged 18-29 years who received the yellow fever vaccine. For the CDR3, the DNA is TGCAGTGCTAGAGATACAAGGAAAACCAATCAGCCCCAGCATTTT. As protein: CSARDTRKTNQPQHF.